These 3 T cell receptor beta chains came from one sample sequenced in a study of T cell responses to AZD1222 COVID-19 vaccine. Assay used: immunoSEQ multiplex PCR; TCRdb lists only in-frame clones, some missing. This repertoire shows more than 95,000 clones, around 80% found once; its top ten account for around 5%. Sequencing was performed on peripheral blood, taken on day 0 of AZD1222 vaccination. Source of these receptors: an adult in good health.

This chain uses TRBV18 with TRBJ2-6; TRBD1 matches 7 bases. This CDR3 contains 17 residues. J gave up 0 bases and V 1 base, and 3 bases lay outside the gene matches. The germline V gene has CDR1 KGHSH and CDR2 LQKENI. DNA for the CDR3: TGTGCCAGCTCACCACAGACAGGGAACTCTGGGGCCAACGTCCTGACTTTC. This gives the protein CASSPQTGNSGANVLTF.

The rearrangement uses TRBV9 and TRBJ2-7; a weak D match, TRBD2 (5 bases). The CDR3 has 13 residues. Trimming pared 2 bases from V and 3 bases from J, leaving 9 bases between. Germline lookup yields CDR1 SGDLS and CDR2 YYNGEE. The CDR3 nucleotides read TGTGCCAGCAGCGTGACTACTAACTACGAGCAGTACTTC. Encoded protein: CASSVTTNYEQYF.

The chain employs TRBV5-1 and TRBJ1-5, with a possible D match to TRBD1 (5 bases). V lost 5 bases and J 0 bases, leaving 12 bases between the germline ends. The CDR3 is 15 residues long. In germline, CDR1 is SGHRS, CDR2 YFSETQ. The CDR3: CASRMDTNSNQPQHF. DNA of the CDR3: TGCGCCAGCAGGATGGACACCAATAGCAATCAGCCCCAGCATTTT.